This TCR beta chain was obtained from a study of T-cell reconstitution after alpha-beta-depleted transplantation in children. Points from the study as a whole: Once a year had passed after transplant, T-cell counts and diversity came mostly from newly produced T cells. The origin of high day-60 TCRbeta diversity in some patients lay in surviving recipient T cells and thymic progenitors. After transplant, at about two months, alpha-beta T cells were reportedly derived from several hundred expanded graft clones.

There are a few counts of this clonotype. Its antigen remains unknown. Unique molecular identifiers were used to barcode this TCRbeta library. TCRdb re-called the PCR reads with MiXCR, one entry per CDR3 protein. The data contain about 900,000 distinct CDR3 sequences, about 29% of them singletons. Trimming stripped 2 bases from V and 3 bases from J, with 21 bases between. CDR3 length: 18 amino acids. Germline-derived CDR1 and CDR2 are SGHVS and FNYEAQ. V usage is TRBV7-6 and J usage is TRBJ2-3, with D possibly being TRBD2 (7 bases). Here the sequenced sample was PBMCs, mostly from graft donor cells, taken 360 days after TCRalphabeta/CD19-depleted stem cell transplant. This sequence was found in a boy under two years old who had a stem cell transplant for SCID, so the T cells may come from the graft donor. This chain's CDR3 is CASSLPPNGGRVTDTQYF. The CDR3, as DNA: TGTGCCAGCAGCTTACCTCCTAACGGGGGGCGAGTAACAGATACGCAGTATTTT.